The 22 T cell receptor beta chains given below trace back to one sample, sequenced in a study of cytomegalovirus exposure and HLA in healthy donors. PCR employed 60 Vbeta and 13 Jbeta primers. Repertoires were generated with immunoSEQ multiplex PCR, while TCRdb's copy carries only in-frame clones and drops some. Found here are about 160,000 clones, more than 65% of them singletons; the top ten hold 1.3%. Sequencing was done on a sample of PBMCs. The receptors originated from a man aged 30-40 years in good health and CMV-seronegative.

This rearrangement joins TRBV4-1 to TRBJ2-7; 9 bases line up with TRBD1. Trimming took 1 base from V and 5 from J; bases not matched to a gene: 15. The CDR3 contains 18 residues. Germline V gene data show CDR1 as MGHRA and CDR2 as YSYEKL. Here the CDR3 reads CASSQGGTNRGPLNEQYF. The DNA for the CDR3 is TGCGCCAGCAGCCAAGGAGGGACCAACAGGGGGCCCTTGAACGAGCAGTACTTC.

The chain combines TRBV15 with TRBJ1-1, with D possibly being TRBD1 (5 bases). From germline, CDR1 is LNHNV and CDR2 YYDKDF (reference sequence). CDR3 length: 17 amino acids. V lost 5 bases to trimming and J lost 2 bases, with 21 bases between them. CDR3 sequence: CATSAYGGGSGNTEAFF. The CDR3 DNA reads as TGTGCCACCAGCGCCTATGGCGGGGGGTCGGGAAACACTGAAGCTTTCTTT.

The rearrangement links TRBV10-2 to TRBJ2-3, with 8 positions matching TRBD1. CDR1 WSHSY and CDR2 SAAADI come from the germline V gene. The CDR3 sequence is 17 residues long. The V and J ends lost 3 bases and 4 bases, in that order; junction bases with no gene match: 12. The CDR3, as DNA: TGCGCCAGCAGTGACCCTCCTCAGGGGGCGCAAGCAGATACGCAGTATTTT. As protein: CASSDPPQGAQADTQYF.

This clone was recorded only once. The rearrangement links TRBV7-9 to TRBJ1-1; D gene uncertain. V lost 4 bases to trimming and J lost 8 bases, with 14 bases between them. This CDR3 spans 13 amino acids. Looked up from germline, CDR1 is SEHNR and CDR2 is FQNEAQ (reference sequence). The DNA for the CDR3 is TGTGCCAGCAGCTCCGCCGCCGGGAGGGAAGCTTTCTTT. Translation: CASSSAAGREAFF. The complete variable domain, with remaining parts taken from reference TRBV7-9 and TRBJ1-1, reads DTGVSQNPRHKITKRGQNVTFRCDPISEHNRLYWYRQTLGQGPEFLTYFQNEAQLEKSRLLSDRFSAERPKGSFSTLEIQRTEQGDSAMYLCASSSAAGREAFFGQGTRLTVV.

Comment on this clone: Additional DNA sequences in this sample encode the identical CDR3. The chain uses TRBV4-3 and TRBJ1-4; no reliable D call. Germline assignment: CDR1 LGHNA and CDR2 YSLEER. The V end lost 0 bases, the J end lost 0 bases, and 8 bases lay between the germline ends. The CDR3 covers 16 residues. CDR3 in amino acids: CASSQDRGATNEKLFF. CDR3 DNA: TGCGCCAGCAGCCAAGATCGAGGTGCAACTAATGAAAAACTGTTTTTT.

The chain recombines TRBV6-6 with TRBJ1-5, with D unresolved. CDR1 is MNHNY and CDR2 is SVGAGI in the germline V gene (reference sequence). V lost 6 bases and J lost 7, with 19 bases in between. The CDR3 runs to 15 residues. The CDR3 protein is CASRATQVVGQPQHF. CDR3 DNA: TGTGCCAGCAGGGCAACGCAGGTGGTTGGGCAGCCCCAGCATTTT.

This clone was seen once. The rearrangement joins TRBV4-1 to TRBJ1-1; 7 nucleotides line up with TRBD1. After removal of 6 bases from V and 6 bases from J, the junction contained 16 bases not matched to a gene. There are 16 residues in the CDR3. Per the germline V gene, CDR1 is MGHRA and CDR2 is YSYEKL. CDR3 in DNA: TGCGCCAGCAGGGCTGCTCGGGACAGCATTTGGTCTGAAGCTTTCTTT. This codes for CASRAARDSIWSEAFF.

The chain links TRBV7-9 to TRBJ2-1; 13 bases fit TRBD2. This CDR3 has 16 residues. With 1 base clipped from V and 6 bases from J, the junction kept 3 bases outside the gene matches. CDR1 and CDR2 (germline): SEHNR, FQNEAQ (reference sequence). DNA for the CDR3: TGTGCCAGCAGCTTAGGGGGACTAGCGGGACTCAATGAGCAGTTCTTC. Translating it yields CASSLGGLAGLNEQFF.

This clone was recorded once. The V call is TRBV4-3, the J call TRBJ2-7; no definite D call. V gave up 1 base and J gave up 3 bases, with 13 bases separating them. This CDR3 comprises 15 residues. Germline values: CDR1 LGHNA, CDR2 YSLEER. Written as DNA, the CDR3 is TGCGCCAGCAGCCAAGTCAACGATCGGGTCTACGAGCAGTACTTC. Translating gives CASSQVNDRVYEQYF.

The CDR3 nucleotides are TGTGCCAGCAGACCCTACACTGGGCTCAGCAATCAGCCCCAGCATTTT. The encoded protein is CASRPYTGLSNQPQHF. The chain uses TRBV7-3 and TRBJ1-5; the D is unclear. Per the germline V gene, CDR1 is SGHTA and CDR2 is FQGTGA. The CDR3 runs 16 residues. Trimming left V 6 bases short and J 1 base short, with 16 bases between.

This chain joins TRBV7-9 and TRBJ1-5, with 8 positions matching TRBD1. Per the germline V gene, CDR1 is SEHNR and CDR2 is FQNEAQ (reference sequence). This CDR3 spans 16 amino acids. Unmatched junction bases numbered 13, after V lost 5 bases and J lost 7 bases. The DNA for the CDR3 is TGTGCCAGCAGCCTCCAGGGGACAGGTCCTGTCCAGCCCCAGCATTTT. This translates into CASSLQGTGPVQPQHF.

The chain uses TRBV7-2 and TRBJ2-1; D is perhaps TRBD1 (6 bases). V was cut by 1 base and J by 5 bases, with 12 bases left in between. This CDR3 has 15 amino acids. The germline V gene encodes CDR1 SGHTA and CDR2 FQGNSA. CDR3 DNA sequence: TGTGCCAGCAGCTTAGTTGGGACAACCGACAATGAGCAGTTCTTC. This gives the protein CASSLVGTTDNEQFF.

V gene TRBV2 combines with J gene TRBJ1-3, with TRBD1 matching over 9 bases. The germline V gene encodes CDR1 SNHLY and CDR2 FYNNEI. The CDR3 extends over 15 amino acids. The V segment lost 9 bases and the J segment 3 bases; nucleotides outside the gene matches: 9. The CDR3 DNA is TGTGCCAGTTGTTTACAGGGGGCGAGTGGAAACACCATATATTTT. Translating it yields CASCLQGASGNTIYF. The entire variable domain, with the rest obtained from reference TRBV2 and TRBJ1-3, is as follows: EPEVTQTPSHQVTQMGQEVILRCVPISNHLYFYWYRQILGQKVEFLVSFYNNEISEKSEIFDDQFSVERPDGSNFTLKIRSTKLEDSAMYFCASCLQGASGNTIYFGEGSWLTVV.

This rearrangement joins TRBV27 to TRBJ2-7; possible D gene TRBD2, 6 bases. V was cut by 5 bases and J by 4 bases, with 12 bases left in between. Per germline, CDR1 MNHEY and CDR2 SMNVEV (reference sequence). The CDR3 runs to 13 residues. The CDR3 DNA reads TGTGCCAGCAGTGCCCGCGGGGTGTACGAGCAGTACTTC. The encoded protein is CASSARGVYEQYF.

Notes on this clone: One junction end disagrees with the germline gene, perhaps due to a read error. This chain links TRBV5-4 with TRBJ1-3, with D possibly TRBD1 on 6 matching bases. The CDR3 consists of 16 residues. Germline V CDR1 and CDR2: SGHNT, YYREEE (reference sequence). CDR3 nucleotides: TGTGCCAGCAGCAAGGACAGTTCTATCTCTGGGAACACCATATATTTT. Amino acids: CASSKDSSISGNTIYF.

The chain employs TRBV7-9 and TRBJ1-2; a weak D match, TRBD1 (5 bases). V gave up 7 bases and J gave up 5 bases, with 14 bases separating them. The CDR3 runs to 13 residues. Germline values: CDR1 SEHNR, CDR2 FQNEAQ (reference sequence). The CDR3 bases are TGTGCCAGCAACCCGTCAGGGAATTATGGCTACACCTTC. It codes for CASNPSGNYGYTF.

This chain links TRBV4-2 with TRBJ2-7; D not certain. Trimming took 0 bases from V and 3 from J, leaving 9 bases between them. The CDR3 extends over 14 amino acids. Germline V CDR1 and CDR2: LGHNA, YNFKEQ. CDR3 region: CASSQENSDYEQYF. DNA for the CDR3: TGTGCCAGCAGCCAAGAAAATTCAGACTACGAGCAGTACTTC.

On this clone itself: In the same sample, other DNA sequences code for this CDR3. This chain uses TRBV30 with TRBJ1-1; unclear D gene. V was shortened by 2 bases and J by 3 bases, with 10 bases between the two germline ends. CDR1 is GTSNPN, CDR2 SVGIG, per germline (reference sequence). CDR3 length equals 13 residues. Written as DNA, the CDR3 is TGTGCCTGGAGTCCCAACGGGGACACTGAAGCTTTCTTT. This sequence encodes CAWSPNGDTEAFF.

The chain recombines TRBV9 with TRBJ1-3; 7 bases are a match to TRBD1. The CDR3 has 17 residues. Germline CDR1 SGDLS, CDR2 YYNGEE. V lost 4 bases to trimming and J lost 0 bases; unmatched junction nucleotides: 10. The DNA of the CDR3 is TGTGCCAGCAGCCCCTGGGGGACAGTTCCCTCTGGAAACACCATATATTTT. Translated, it gives CASSPWGTVPSGNTIYF.

Only one count was recorded for this clone. This chain connects TRBV4-3 to TRBJ1-6, with D possibly being TRBD1 (6 bases). This CDR3 spans 15 amino acids. V was trimmed by 0 bases and J by 8 bases, leaving 11 bases between them. The V gene's germline CDR1 is LGHNA and CDR2 YSLEER. The CDR3 region has the DNA TGCGCCAGCAGCCAAGAACACAGGGTATATTCACCCCTCCACTTT. Translation gives CASSQEHRVYSPLHF.

V usage is TRBV7-6 and J usage is TRBJ2-7; 7 bases are a match to TRBD2. Germline values: CDR1 SGHVS, CDR2 FNYEAQ. The J segment lost 5 bases and the V segment lost 2 bases, leaving 12 bases of the junction unmatched. CDR3 length equals 16 residues. The CDR3 region is CASSLIQTSLRDEQYF. The DNA for the CDR3 is TGTGCCAGCAGCTTAATTCAGACTAGCTTAAGGGACGAGCAGTACTTC.

This clone showed up just a few times. The rearrangement links TRBV14 to TRBJ2-7, with D possibly being TRBD2 (5 bases). From germline, CDR1 is SGHDN and CDR2 FVKESK. This CDR3 has 15 residues. V gave up 1 base and J gave up 0 bases, with 10 bases separating them. The CDR3 protein is CASSQVGSSSYEQYF. The CDR3 DNA sequence: TGTGCCAGCAGCCAAGTGGGGAGTAGCTCCTACGAGCAGTACTTC.